The clone carrying this T cell receptor beta chain has just a few counts. A read error may account for a junction end that differs from germline. Germline CDR1 and CDR2: SQVTM and ANQGSEA. CDR3 length: 14 residues. Combining a sample-barcoded 5' primer with a J-beta primer mix, a second PCR ran for roughly 7 to 11 cycles. Each cDNA molecule was tagged by a template-switch adaptor that had 12 random nucleotides. From the 5' RACE reads, TCRdb called clonotypes with MiXCR, one entry per CDR3 protein. The sample records approximately 960,000 distinct CDR3 sequences, 25% to 30% being singletons. This entry is derived from a study of blood T cells in healthy people across ages. Study context: Per two T cells, template switching captured roughly one barcoded beta molecule.

Another study also made use of these data, one on T cells of mothers and their children.

The sequenced sample was blood. The V and J genes are TRBV29-1 and TRBJ2-3, with 8 positions matching TRBD2. This receptor was taken from a middle-aged woman in good health. The CDR3 DNA is TGCAGCGTTGTAGGCGGACTAGCCACATATACGCAGTATTTT. This translates into CSVVGGLATYTQYF.